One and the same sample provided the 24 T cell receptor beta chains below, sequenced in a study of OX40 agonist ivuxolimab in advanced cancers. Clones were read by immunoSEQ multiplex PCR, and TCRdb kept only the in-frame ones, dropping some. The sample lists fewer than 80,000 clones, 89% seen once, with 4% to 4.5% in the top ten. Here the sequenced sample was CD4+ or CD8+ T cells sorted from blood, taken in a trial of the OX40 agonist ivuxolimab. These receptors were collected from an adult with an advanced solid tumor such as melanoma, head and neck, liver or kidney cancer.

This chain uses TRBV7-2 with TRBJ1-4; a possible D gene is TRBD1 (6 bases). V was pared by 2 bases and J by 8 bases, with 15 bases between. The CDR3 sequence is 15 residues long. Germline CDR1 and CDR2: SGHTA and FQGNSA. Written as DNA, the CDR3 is TGTGCCAGCAGCTTAAAAGGGACAAGATTAGAAAAACTGTTTTTT. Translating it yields CASSLKGTRLEKLFF.

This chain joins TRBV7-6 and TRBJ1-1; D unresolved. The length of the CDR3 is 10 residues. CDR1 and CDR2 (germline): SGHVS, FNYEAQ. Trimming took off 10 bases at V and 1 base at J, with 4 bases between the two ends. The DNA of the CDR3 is TGTGCCACCTCGAACACTGAAGCTTTCTTT. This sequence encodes CATSNTEAFF.

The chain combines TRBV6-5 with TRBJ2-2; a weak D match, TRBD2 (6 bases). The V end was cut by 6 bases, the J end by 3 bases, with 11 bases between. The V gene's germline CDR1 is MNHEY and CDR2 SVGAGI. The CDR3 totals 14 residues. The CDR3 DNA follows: TGTGCCAGCAGAGGGAGGCGGTACACCGGGGAGCTGTTTTTT. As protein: CASRGRRYTGELFF.

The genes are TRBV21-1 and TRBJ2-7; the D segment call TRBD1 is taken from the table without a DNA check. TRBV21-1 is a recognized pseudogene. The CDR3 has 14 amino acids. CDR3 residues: CASSKCNRDHEQYF. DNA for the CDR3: TGTGCCAGCAGCAAATGCAACAGGGACCACGAGCAGTACTTC.

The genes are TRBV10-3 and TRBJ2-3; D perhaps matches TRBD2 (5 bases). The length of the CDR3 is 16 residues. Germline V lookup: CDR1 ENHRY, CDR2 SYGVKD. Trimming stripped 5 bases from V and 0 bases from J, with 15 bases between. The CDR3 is CAISTSGADSTDTQYF. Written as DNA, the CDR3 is TGTGCCATCAGTACCAGTGGAGCGGATAGCACAGATACGCAGTATTTT.

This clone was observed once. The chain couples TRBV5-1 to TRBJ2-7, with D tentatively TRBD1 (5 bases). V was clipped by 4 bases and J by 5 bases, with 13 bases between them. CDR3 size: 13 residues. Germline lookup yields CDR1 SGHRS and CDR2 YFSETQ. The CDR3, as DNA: TGCGCCAGCAGCCCAGGGTTGGCCCACGAGCAGTACTTC. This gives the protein CASSPGLAHEQYF. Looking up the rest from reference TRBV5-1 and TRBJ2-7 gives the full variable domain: KAGVTQTPRYLIKTRGQQVTLSCSPISGHRSVSWYQQTPGQGLQFLFEYFSETQRNKGNFPGRFSGRQFSNSRSEMNVSTLELGDSALYLCASSPGLAHEQYFGPGTRLTVT.

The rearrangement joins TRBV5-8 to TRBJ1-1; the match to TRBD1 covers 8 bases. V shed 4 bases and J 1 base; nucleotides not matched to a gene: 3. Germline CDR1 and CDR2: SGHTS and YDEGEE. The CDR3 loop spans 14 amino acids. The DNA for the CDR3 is TGTGCCAGCAGCCGGGGACAGGCGAACACTGAAGCTTTCTTT. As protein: CASSRGQANTEAFF.

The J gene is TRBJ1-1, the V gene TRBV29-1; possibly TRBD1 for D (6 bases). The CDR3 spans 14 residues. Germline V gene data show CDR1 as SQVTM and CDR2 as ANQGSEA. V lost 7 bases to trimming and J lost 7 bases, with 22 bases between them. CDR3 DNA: TGCAGCGCGGACAGAGGTCGTTCGTCAGGTGAAGCTTTCTTT. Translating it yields CSADRGRSSGEAFF.

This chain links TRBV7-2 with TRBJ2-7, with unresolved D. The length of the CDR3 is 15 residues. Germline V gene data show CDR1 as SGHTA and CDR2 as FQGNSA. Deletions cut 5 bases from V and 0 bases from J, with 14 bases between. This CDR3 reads CASSPDLQSSYEQYF. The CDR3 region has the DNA TGTGCCAGCAGCCCGGACCTCCAGAGCTCCTACGAGCAGTACTTC.

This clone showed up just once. Here the CDR3 DNA reads TGTGCCAGCAGGTCTGGACAGGGAATAGGGGCCGGGGAGCTGTTTTTT. It translates to CASRSGQGIGAGELFF. This chain uses TRBV5-4 with TRBJ2-2, with 8 bases matching TRBD1. This CDR3 contains 16 residues. Germline V gene lookup returns CDR1 SGHNT and CDR2 YYREEE (reference sequence). The V and J ends lost 5 bases and 6 bases, in that order; junction bases with no gene match: 12.

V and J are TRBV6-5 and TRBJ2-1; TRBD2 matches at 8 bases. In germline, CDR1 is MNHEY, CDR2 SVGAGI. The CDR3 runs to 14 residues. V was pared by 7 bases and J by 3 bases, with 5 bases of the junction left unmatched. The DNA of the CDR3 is TGTGCCAGCACGTCGGCGGGAGGCTACAATGAGCAGTTCTTC. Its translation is CASTSAGGYNEQFF.

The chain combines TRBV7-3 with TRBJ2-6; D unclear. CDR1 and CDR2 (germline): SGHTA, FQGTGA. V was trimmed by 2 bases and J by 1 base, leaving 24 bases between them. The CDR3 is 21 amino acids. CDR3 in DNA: TGTGCCAGCAGCTTATTAGGGTCGAACGGGCCATCTTTTTCTGGGGCCAACGTCCTGACTTTC. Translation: CASSLLGSNGPSFSGANVLTF.

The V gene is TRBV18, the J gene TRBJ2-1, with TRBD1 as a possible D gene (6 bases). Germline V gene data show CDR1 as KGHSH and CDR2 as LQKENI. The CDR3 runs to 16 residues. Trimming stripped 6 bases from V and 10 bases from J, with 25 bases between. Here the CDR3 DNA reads TGTGCCAGCTCGCGACCTACAGGGCCCGCGAGTAAGGAGCAGTTCTTC. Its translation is CASSRPTGPASKEQFF.

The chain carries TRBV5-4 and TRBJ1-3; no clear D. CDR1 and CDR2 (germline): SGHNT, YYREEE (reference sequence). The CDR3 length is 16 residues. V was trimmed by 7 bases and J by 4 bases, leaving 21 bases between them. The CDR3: CASGSPGSSLGNTIYF. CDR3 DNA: TGTGCCAGCGGAAGTCCGGGGTCGAGCTTAGGAAACACCATATATTTT.

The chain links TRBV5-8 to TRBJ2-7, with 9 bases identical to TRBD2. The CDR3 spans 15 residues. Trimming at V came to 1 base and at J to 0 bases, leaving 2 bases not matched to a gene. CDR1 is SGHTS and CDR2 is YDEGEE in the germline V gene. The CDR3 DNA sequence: TGTGCCAGCAGCTTGCGCGGGAGGGACTCCTACGAGCAGTACTTC. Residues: CASSLRGRDSYEQYF. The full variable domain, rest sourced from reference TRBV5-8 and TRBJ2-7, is EAGVTQSPTHLIKTRGQQATLRCSPISGHTSVYWYQQALGLGLQFLLWYDEGEERNRGNFPPRFSGRQFPNYSSELNVNALELEDSALYLCASSLRGRDSYEQYFGPGTRLTVT.

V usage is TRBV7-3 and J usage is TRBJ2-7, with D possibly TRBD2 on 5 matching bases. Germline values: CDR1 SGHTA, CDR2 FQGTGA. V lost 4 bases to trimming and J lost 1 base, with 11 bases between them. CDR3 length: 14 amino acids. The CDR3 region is CASSSGLESYEQYF. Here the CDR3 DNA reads TGTGCCAGCAGCTCAGGACTGGAGTCCTACGAGCAGTACTTC. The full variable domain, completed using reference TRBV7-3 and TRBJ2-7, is GAGVSQTPSNKVTEKGKYVELRCDPISGHTALYWYRQSLGQGPEFLIYFQGTGAADDSGLPNDRFFAVRPEGSVSTLKIQRTERGDSAVYLCASSSGLESYEQYFGPGTRLTVT.

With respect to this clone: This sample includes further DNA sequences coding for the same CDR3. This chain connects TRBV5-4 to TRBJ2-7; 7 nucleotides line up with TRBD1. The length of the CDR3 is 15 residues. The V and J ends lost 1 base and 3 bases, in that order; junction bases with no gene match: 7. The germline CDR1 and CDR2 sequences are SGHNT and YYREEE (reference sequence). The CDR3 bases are TGTGCCAGCAGCTTGACCCGGGACAGCTTCTACGAGCAGTACTTC. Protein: CASSLTRDSFYEQYF. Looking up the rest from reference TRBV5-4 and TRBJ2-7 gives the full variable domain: ETGVTQSPTHLIKTRGQQVTLRCSSQSGHNTVSWYQQALGQGPQFIFQYYREEENGRGNFPPRFSGLQFPNYSSELNVNALELDDSALYLCASSLTRDSFYEQYFGPGTRLTVT.

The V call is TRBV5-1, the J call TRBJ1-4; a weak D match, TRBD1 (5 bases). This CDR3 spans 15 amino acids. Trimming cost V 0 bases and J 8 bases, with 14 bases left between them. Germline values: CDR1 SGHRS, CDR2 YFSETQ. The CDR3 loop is CASSLGTGTPEKLFF. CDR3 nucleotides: TGCGCCAGCAGCTTGGGAACCGGGACGCCGGAAAAACTGTTTTTT.

This CDR3 is CASSFGTGDDQPQHF. For the CDR3, the DNA is TGTGCCAGCAGTTTCGGGACAGGGGACGATCAGCCCCAGCATTTT. This rearrangement joins TRBV2 to TRBJ1-5; 10 positions agree with TRBD1. Germline values: CDR1 SNHLY, CDR2 FYNNEI. This CDR3 contains 15 residues. V lost 5 bases to trimming and J lost 5 bases; unmatched junction nucleotides: 6. Full variable domain (missing parts from reference TRBV2 and TRBJ1-5): EPEVTQTPSHQVTQMGQEVILRCVPISNHLYFYWYRQILGQKVEFLVSFYNNEISEKSEIFDDQFSVERPDGSNFTLKIRSTKLEDSAMYFCASSFGTGDDQPQHFGDGTRLSIL.

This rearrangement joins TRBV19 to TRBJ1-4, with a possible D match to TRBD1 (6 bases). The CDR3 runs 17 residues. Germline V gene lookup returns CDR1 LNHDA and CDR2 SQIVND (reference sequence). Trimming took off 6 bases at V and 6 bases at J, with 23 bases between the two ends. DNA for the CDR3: TGTGCCAGTAGCCTTGGACAGTGGTCGCCGTCGGATGAAAAACTGTTTTTT. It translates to CASSLGQWSPSDEKLFF.

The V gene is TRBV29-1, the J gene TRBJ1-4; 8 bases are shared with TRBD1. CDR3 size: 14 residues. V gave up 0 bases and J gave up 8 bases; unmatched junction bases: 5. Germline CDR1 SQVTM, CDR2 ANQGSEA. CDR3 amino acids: CSVEDTGGGEKLFF. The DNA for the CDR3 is TGCAGCGTTGAAGATACAGGGGGAGGAGAAAAACTGTTTTTT.

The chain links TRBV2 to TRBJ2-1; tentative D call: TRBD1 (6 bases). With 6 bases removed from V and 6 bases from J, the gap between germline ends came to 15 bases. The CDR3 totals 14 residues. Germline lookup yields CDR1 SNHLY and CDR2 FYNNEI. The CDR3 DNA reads TGTGCCAGCAGCCCTCAGACAGGTCCCAATGAGCAGTTCTTC. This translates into CASSPQTGPNEQFF.

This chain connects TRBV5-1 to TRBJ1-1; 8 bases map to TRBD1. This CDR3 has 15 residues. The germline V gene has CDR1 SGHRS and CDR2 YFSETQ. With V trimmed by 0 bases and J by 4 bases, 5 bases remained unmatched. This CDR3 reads CASSLGNTGGTEAFF. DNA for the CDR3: TGCGCCAGCAGCTTGGGAAACACAGGGGGCACTGAAGCTTTCTTT.

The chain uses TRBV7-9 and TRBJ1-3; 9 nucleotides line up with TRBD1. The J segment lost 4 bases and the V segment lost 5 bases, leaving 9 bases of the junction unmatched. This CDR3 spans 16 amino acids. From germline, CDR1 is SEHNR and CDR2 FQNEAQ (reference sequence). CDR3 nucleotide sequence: TGTGCCAGCAGCCCCGTCCGGGACAGGGTCGGAAACACCATATATTTT. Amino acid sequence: CASSPVRDRVGNTIYF.